The clone carrying this TCR beta chain has at least ten counts. Its target is not known. The data derive from a study of T cell repertoires in cytomegalovirus infection. Study details: The public TCR beta signatures pointed to both CMV infection and matching HLA type.

The ends were cut back, 5 bases at V and 2 bases at J, with 16 bases in the middle. The CDR3 runs to 16 residues. The germline gives CDR1 SGHVS, CDR2 FNYEAQ. TCRdb analysed the reads with MiXCR anew, one entry per CDR3 protein. The sample contains about 770,000 distinct CDR3 sequences, under 35% of which appear only once. The TCR was taken from a human donor in good health (CMV status not recorded). Some clones in this sample may be carry-over from other donors' samples. The material sequenced was cultured CD8+ T cells from PBMCs, taken from culture after CMV antigen stimulation. The chain employs TRBV7-6 and TRBJ2-1; perhaps TRBD1 as D (5 bases). For the CDR3, the DNA is TGTGCCAGCAGCGCTCGACAGCTTTCTGCCTACAATGAGCAGTTCTTC. As protein: CASSARQLSAYNEQFF. The whole variable domain, remainder taken from reference TRBV7-6 and TRBJ2-1, is GAGVSQSPRYKVTKRGQDVALRCDPISGHVSLYWYRQALGQGPEFLTYFNYEAQQDKSGLPNDRFSAERPEGSISTLTIQRTEQRDSAMYRCASSARQLSAYNEQFFGPGTRLTVL.